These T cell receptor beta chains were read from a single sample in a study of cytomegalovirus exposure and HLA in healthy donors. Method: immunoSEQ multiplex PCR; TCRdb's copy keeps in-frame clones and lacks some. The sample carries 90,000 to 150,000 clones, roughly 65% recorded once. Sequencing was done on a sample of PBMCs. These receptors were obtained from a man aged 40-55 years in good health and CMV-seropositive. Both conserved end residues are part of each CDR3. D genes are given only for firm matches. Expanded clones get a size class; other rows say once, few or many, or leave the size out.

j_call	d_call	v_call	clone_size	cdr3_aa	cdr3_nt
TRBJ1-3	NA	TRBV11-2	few	CASSLEPSSGNTIYF	TGTGCCAGCAGCTTAGAACCTAGCTCTGGAAACACCATATATTTT
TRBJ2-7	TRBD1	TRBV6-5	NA	CASSYSNGTASHEQYF	TGTGCCAGCAGTTACTCGAACGGGACAGCCTCCCACGAGCAGTACTTC
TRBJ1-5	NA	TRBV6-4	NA	CASSDSTRGGSQPQHF	TGTGCCAGCAGTGACTCGACCAGGGGAGGGAGTCAGCCCCAGCATTTT
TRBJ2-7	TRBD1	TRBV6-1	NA	CASSTQGALSYEQYF	TGTGCCAGCAGTACCCAGGGGGCGTTGTCCTACGAGCAGTACTTC
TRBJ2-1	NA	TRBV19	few	CATTQGFNEQFF	TGTGCCACTACACAGGGATTCAATGAGCAGTTCTTC
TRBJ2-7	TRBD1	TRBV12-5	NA	CASGTRTGKSYEQYF	TGTGCTAGTGGTACCCGGACAGGGAAATCCTACGAGCAGTACTTC
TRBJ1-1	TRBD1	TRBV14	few	CASSLRQGLTEAFF	TGTGCCAGCAGCCTTAGACAGGGCCTCACTGAAGCTTTCTTT
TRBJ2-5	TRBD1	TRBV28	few	CASSGDSGSETQYF	TGTGCCAGCAGTGGGGACAGTGGCTCAGAGACCCAGTACTTC
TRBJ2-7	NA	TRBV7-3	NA	CASSLNYGGGYEQYF	TGTGCCAGCAGCTTAAATTATGGCGGAGGCTACGAGCAGTACTTC
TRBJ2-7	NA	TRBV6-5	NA	CASSYSYSYEQYF	TGTGCCAGCAGTTACTCGTACTCCTACGAGCAGTACTTC
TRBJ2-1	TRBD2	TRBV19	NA	CASTFGSGLSNEQFF	TGTGCCAGTACGTTCGGTAGCGGGTTAAGCAATGAGCAGTTCTTC
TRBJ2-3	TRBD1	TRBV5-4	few	CASSLRQGTDTQYF	TGTGCCAGCAGCTTGAGACAGGGGACAGATACGCAGTATTTT
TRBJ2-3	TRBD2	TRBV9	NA	CASSVDLAGGRYF	TGTGCCAGCAGCGTCGACCTAGCGGGGGGACGGTATTTT
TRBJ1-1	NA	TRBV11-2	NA	CASSLWWREGGTEAFF	TGTGCCAGCAGCTTATGGTGGCGGGAGGGGGGCACTGAAGCTTTCTTT
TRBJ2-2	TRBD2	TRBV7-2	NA	CASSLRTSVGAGELFF	TGTGCCAGCAGCCTCCGGACTAGCGTAGGAGCCGGGGAGCTGTTTTTT
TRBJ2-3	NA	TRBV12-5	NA	CASGLNPDIQYF	TGTGCTAGTGGTCTGAACCCGGACATTCAGTATTTT
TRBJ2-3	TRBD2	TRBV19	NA	CASSIIPQLAGDPDTQYF	TGTGCCAGTAGTATTATCCCCCAACTAGCGGGAGACCCAGATACGCAGTATTTT
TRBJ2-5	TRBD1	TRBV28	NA	CASSRGQGRETQYF	TGTGCCAGCAGTCGAGGACAGGGGAGAGAGACCCAGTACTTC
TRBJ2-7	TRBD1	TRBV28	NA	CASSLRTGYSYEQYF	TGTGCCAGCAGTTTAAGGACAGGATACTCCTACGAGCAGTACTTC
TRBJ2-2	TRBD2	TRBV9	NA	CASSVETSGTGELFF	TGTGCCAGCAGCGTAGAGACTAGCGGGACCGGGGAGCTGTTTTTT